A single sample is the source of the 10 T cell receptor beta chains below, sequenced in a study of OX40 agonist ivuxolimab in advanced cancers. Sequencing was performed with immunoSEQ multiplex PCR; in TCRdb, only in-frame clones are kept and a portion is missing. The sample holds some 97,000 clones, approximately 89% seen once. The sample was CD4+ or CD8+ T cells sorted from blood, taken in a trial of the OX40 agonist ivuxolimab. The receptors were gathered from an adult with an advanced solid tumor such as melanoma, head and neck, liver or kidney cancer.

This chain joins TRBV4-1 and TRBJ2-3, with 16 bases that match TRBD2. Trimming removed 0 bases from V and 9 bases from J; junction bases left unmatched: 9. Germline lookup yields CDR1 MGHRA and CDR2 YSYEKL. The CDR3 has 18 amino acids. The DNA of the CDR3 is TGCGCCAGCAGCCAAGAAGGGACTAGCGGGGGGGCTGGTAACACGCAGTATTTT. Amino acids: CASSQEGTSGGAGNTQYF.

The chain links TRBV5-4 to TRBJ2-4; D might be TRBD1 or TRBD2, each matching 5 bases. This CDR3 is 15 amino acids long. V shed 4 bases and J shed 0 bases, with 11 bases lying between them. CDR1 SGHNT and CDR2 YYREEE come from the germline V gene (reference sequence). CDR3 nucleotides: TGTGCCAGCAGCGCACCCGGGACAGCCAAAAACATTCAGTACTTC. Amino acids: CASSAPGTAKNIQYF.

The chain has TRBV6-1 and TRBJ1-4; D gene uncertain. Trimming removed 6 bases from V and 8 bases from J, with 19 bases in between. Germline assignment: CDR1 MNHNS and CDR2 SASEGT. The CDR3 runs to 15 residues. The CDR3 nucleotides read TGTGCCAGCAGACCGGACGGGCACACGACGGAAAAACTGTTTTTT. Encoded protein: CASRPDGHTTEKLFF.

This sequence joins TRBV6-5 and TRBJ1-2; TRBD1 matches 8 bases. Germline V lookup: CDR1 MNHEY, CDR2 SVGAGI. The CDR3 covers 16 residues. With 0 bases clipped from V and 5 bases from J, the junction kept 8 bases outside the gene matches. The chain's CDR3 is CASSYSKGTGWYGYTF. The CDR3 nucleotides are TGTGCCAGCAGTTACTCGAAGGGGACAGGATGGTATGGCTACACCTTC.

This clone was seen a few times. This chain uses TRBV6-1 with TRBJ2-3; perhaps D is TRBD1 or TRBD2 (5 bases each). V lost 2 bases and J 4 bases, leaving 7 bases between the germline ends. The CDR3 consists of 13 residues. In germline, CDR1 is MNHNS, CDR2 SASEGT. This CDR3 reads CASSERGADTQYF. Here the CDR3 DNA reads TGTGCCAGCAGTGAAAGAGGGGCAGATACGCAGTATTTT.

In this sample, this clone turned up a few times. V and J are TRBV6-5 and TRBJ2-7; no firm D call. Germline V gene lookup returns CDR1 MNHEY and CDR2 SVGAGI. V lost 6 bases and J lost 0, with 15 bases in between. The CDR3 has 15 amino acids. CDR3 amino acids: CASRHTHLGSYEQYF. The CDR3 DNA is TGTGCCAGCAGGCACACTCACTTAGGCTCCTACGAGCAGTACTTC.

In the case of this clone: Other DNA variants within this sample encode the same CDR3. J is TRBJ2-1 and V is TRBV5-1; 12 positions agree with TRBD2. This CDR3 has 15 amino acids. Germline CDR1 and CDR2: SGHRS and YFSETQ. V trimming: 1 base; J trimming: 5 bases; junction bases outside the gene matches: 1. CDR3 residues: CASSLRTSGNNEQFF. CDR3 DNA sequence: TGCGCCAGCAGCTTGAGGACTAGCGGGAACAATGAGCAGTTCTTC. Looking up the rest from reference TRBV5-1 and TRBJ2-1 gives the full variable domain: KAGVTQTPRYLIKTRGQQVTLSCSPISGHRSVSWYQQTPGQGLQFLFEYFSETQRNKGNFPGRFSGRQFSNSRSEMNVSTLELGDSALYLCASSLRTSGNNEQFFGPGTRLTVL.

V is TRBV29-1 and J is TRBJ2-5; possibly TRBD1 for D (5 bases). Germline CDR1 reads SQVTM; CDR2 reads ANQGSEA. This CDR3 is built from 11 residues. V was cut by 5 bases and J by 4 bases, with 8 bases left in between. CDR3 nucleotides: TGCAGCGTTCGGACAACAGAGACCCAGTACTTC. Its protein is CSVRTTETQYF.

This chain connects TRBV7-9 to TRBJ2-3; the D call may be TRBD1 or TRBD2 (5 bases each). CDR1 SEHNR and CDR2 FQNEAQ come from the germline V gene (reference sequence). This CDR3 is built from 17 residues. Trimming took 11 bases from V and 4 from J, leaving 28 bases between them. Here the CDR3 DNA reads TGTGCCGGAAGCATAACCTCCGGGGACGCATTGGCAGATACGCAGTATTTT. Its protein product is CAGSITSGDALADTQYF.

This chain connects TRBV6-6 to TRBJ2-1; TRBD2 agrees at 10 bases. This CDR3 is 13 amino acids long. V lost 7 bases and J lost 6; bases outside the gene matches: 3. The V gene's germline CDR1 is MNHNY and CDR2 SVGAGI (reference sequence). CDR3 residues: CASKREGPNEQFF. CDR3 nucleotide sequence: TGTGCCAGCAAGCGGGAGGGCCCCAATGAGCAGTTCTTC.